The clone carrying this T cell receptor beta chain has only one observation. The antigen remains undetermined. These data belong to a study of identifying expanded T cells in peripheral blood. Study-level results: Technical replicates showed around 1.2 changed clones; roughly two weeks around 15; four weeks 19. Approximately 2-week clone count variance significantly increased as total template count grew.

No infections or other immune events were documented during collection. Data came from immunoSEQ multiplex PCR; TCRdb stores just in-frame clones and leaves some out. The sample has about 84,000 clones, around 88% seen once. The specimen sequenced was blood. This sequence originates from a person aged 18-69 years in good health.

CDR3 nucleotides: TGTGCCGTCGAGGTGGGACCCGAGACAGGCTACACCTTC. Protein: CAVEVGPETGYTF. The chain carries TRBV19 and TRBJ1-2, with D possibly TRBD1 on 5 matching bases. The CDR3 loop spans 13 amino acids. The V end lost 11 bases, the J end lost 8 bases, and 21 bases lay between the germline ends. Germline lookup yields CDR1 LNHDA and CDR2 SQIVND (reference sequence).